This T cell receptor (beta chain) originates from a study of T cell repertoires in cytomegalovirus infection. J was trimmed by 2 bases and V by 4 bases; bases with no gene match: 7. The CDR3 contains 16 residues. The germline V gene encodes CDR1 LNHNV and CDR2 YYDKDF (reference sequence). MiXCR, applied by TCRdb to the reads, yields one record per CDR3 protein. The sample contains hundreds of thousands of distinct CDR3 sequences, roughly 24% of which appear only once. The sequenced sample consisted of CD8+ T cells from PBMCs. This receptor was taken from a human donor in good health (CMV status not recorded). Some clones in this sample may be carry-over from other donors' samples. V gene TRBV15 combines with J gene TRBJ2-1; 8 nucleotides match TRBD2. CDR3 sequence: CATSTSGGTTYNEQFF. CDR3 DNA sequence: TGTGCCACCAGCACCTCGGGAGGGACGACCTACAATGAGCAGTTCTTC.